Detailed here is one T cell receptor beta chain. What it recognizes is unknown. TCRdb called the reads again in MiXCR, with one record for every CDR3 protein. The profile shows under 500,000 distinct CDR3 sequences, roughly 42% of them singletons. V was clipped by 2 bases and J by 7 bases, with 18 bases between them. The CDR3 has 16 amino acids. CDR1 and CDR2 (germline): MNHNY, SVGAGI (reference sequence). This sample stems from a study of T cell repertoires in cytomegalovirus infection. Study summary: Newly reported HLA-C-restricted and thoroughly characterized HLA-B-restricted CMV epitopes were employed. CMV infection plus the matching HLA type was flagged by public TCR beta signatures. Study findings and constraints: Using cumulative public TCR beta family frequency, the authors identified those who carried CMV together with the relevant HLA. Ex vivo responses were dominated by HLA-C-restricted CMV-specific TCR beta clonotypes.

The J gene is TRBJ2-1, the V gene TRBV6-6; TRBD2 is a possible D gene (7 bases). The receptor was isolated from a human donor in good health (CMV status not recorded). Some clones in this sample may be carry-over from other donors' samples. This material consisted of cultured PBMCs, taken from culture after CMV antigen stimulation. CDR3 region: CASSYGGALVRNEQFF. The DNA for the CDR3 is TGTGCCAGCAGTTACGGGGGGGCTCTAGTGAGGAATGAGCAGTTCTTC.